A selection of T cell receptor beta chains follows, all from one sample in a study of blood T cell repertoires in COVID-19. Clones were read by immunoSEQ multiplex PCR, and TCRdb kept only the in-frame ones, dropping some. The sample includes more than 200,000 clones, around 89% of them seen just once. The source material was PBMCs or T cells enriched from blood (not recorded which). These receptors originate from a woman between 25 and 40 years old who had recovered from COVID-19. Both conserved end residues are part of each CDR3. The D gene is left open where the match is weak. Size is stated for part of the rows, as once, few or many counts, or as a class when the clone is expanded.

TRBD1 | TRBJ1-4 | TRBV4-2 | once | TGTGCCAGCAGCCAGGACAGGGGAGGAACTAATGAAAAACTGTTTTTT | CASSQDRGGTNEKLFF
- | TRBJ1-4 | TRBV7-9 | - | TGTGCCAGCAGCCGGGGAGGGGACCTGTTTTTT | CASSRGGDLFF
TRBD2 | TRBJ2-1 | TRBV27 | - | TGTGCCAGCAGTTTATCTATCGGACTAGCGGGACTTAGTGAGCAGTTCTTC | CASSLSIGLAGLSEQFF
TRBD2 | TRBJ2-5 | TRBV7-6 | - | TGTGCCAGCAGCTTAAGTATGCGGGAGCTTCAAGAGACCCAGTACTTC | CASSLSMRELQETQYF
- | TRBJ2-1 | TRBV27 | - | TGTGCCAGCAGGCCATTTAGCACCTCCTACAATGAGCAGTTCTTC | CASRPFSTSYNEQFF
- | TRBJ2-1 | TRBV12-5 | - | TGTGCTAGTGGTTTGGGGGCTCAGGGTGGCAATGAGCAGTTCTTC | CASGLGAQGGNEQFF
TRBD1 | TRBJ1-2 | TRBV6-4 | - | TGTGCCAGCAGTGGAGACAGGGGGCTAGATGATGGCTACACCTTC | CASSGDRGLDDGYTF
- | TRBJ1-1 | TRBV28 | once | TGTGCCAGCAGTTGGAGCGCTGAAGCTTTCTTT | CASSWSAEAFF
- | TRBJ2-1 | TRBV5-1 | once | TGCGCCACGGGAAATGGACAGTCCTACAATGAGCAGTTCTTC | CATGNGQSYNEQFF
TRBD1 | TRBJ1-2 | TRBV19 | - | TGTGCCAGTAGTCTCCGGACAGGGTCTAACTATGGCTACACCTTC | CASSLRTGSNYGYTF
- | TRBJ2-1 | TRBV6-2/TRBV6-3 | - | TGTGCCAGCAGTTACTCGAGTCGGGGCAGGGGGGATGAGCAGTTCTTC | CASSYSSRGRGDEQFF
TRBD2 | TRBJ2-1 | TRBV25-1 | - | TGTGCCAGCGCCGATAGGTTACTAGCGGGAGGGCAGCAGTTCTTC | CASADRLLAGGQQFF
- | TRBJ2-3 | TRBV28 | once | TGTGCCAGCAGTTTAGGAGGCACAGATACGCAGTATTTT | CASSLGGTDTQYF
TRBD2 | TRBJ2-1 | TRBV4-1 | - | TGCGCCAGCAGCCAACCGACTAGCGGGAGGAAAGATGAGCAGTTCTTC | CASSQPTSGRKDEQFF
TRBD2 | TRBJ2-7 | TRBV19 | - | TGTGCCAGTAGTATGTACGGGAGGGCCGACGACGAGCAGTACTTC | CASSMYGRADDEQYF
- | TRBJ1-2 | TRBV12-3/TRBV12-4 | - | TGTGCCAGCAGTTTGGAGGCGCGAGGCTACACCTTC | CASSLEARGYTF